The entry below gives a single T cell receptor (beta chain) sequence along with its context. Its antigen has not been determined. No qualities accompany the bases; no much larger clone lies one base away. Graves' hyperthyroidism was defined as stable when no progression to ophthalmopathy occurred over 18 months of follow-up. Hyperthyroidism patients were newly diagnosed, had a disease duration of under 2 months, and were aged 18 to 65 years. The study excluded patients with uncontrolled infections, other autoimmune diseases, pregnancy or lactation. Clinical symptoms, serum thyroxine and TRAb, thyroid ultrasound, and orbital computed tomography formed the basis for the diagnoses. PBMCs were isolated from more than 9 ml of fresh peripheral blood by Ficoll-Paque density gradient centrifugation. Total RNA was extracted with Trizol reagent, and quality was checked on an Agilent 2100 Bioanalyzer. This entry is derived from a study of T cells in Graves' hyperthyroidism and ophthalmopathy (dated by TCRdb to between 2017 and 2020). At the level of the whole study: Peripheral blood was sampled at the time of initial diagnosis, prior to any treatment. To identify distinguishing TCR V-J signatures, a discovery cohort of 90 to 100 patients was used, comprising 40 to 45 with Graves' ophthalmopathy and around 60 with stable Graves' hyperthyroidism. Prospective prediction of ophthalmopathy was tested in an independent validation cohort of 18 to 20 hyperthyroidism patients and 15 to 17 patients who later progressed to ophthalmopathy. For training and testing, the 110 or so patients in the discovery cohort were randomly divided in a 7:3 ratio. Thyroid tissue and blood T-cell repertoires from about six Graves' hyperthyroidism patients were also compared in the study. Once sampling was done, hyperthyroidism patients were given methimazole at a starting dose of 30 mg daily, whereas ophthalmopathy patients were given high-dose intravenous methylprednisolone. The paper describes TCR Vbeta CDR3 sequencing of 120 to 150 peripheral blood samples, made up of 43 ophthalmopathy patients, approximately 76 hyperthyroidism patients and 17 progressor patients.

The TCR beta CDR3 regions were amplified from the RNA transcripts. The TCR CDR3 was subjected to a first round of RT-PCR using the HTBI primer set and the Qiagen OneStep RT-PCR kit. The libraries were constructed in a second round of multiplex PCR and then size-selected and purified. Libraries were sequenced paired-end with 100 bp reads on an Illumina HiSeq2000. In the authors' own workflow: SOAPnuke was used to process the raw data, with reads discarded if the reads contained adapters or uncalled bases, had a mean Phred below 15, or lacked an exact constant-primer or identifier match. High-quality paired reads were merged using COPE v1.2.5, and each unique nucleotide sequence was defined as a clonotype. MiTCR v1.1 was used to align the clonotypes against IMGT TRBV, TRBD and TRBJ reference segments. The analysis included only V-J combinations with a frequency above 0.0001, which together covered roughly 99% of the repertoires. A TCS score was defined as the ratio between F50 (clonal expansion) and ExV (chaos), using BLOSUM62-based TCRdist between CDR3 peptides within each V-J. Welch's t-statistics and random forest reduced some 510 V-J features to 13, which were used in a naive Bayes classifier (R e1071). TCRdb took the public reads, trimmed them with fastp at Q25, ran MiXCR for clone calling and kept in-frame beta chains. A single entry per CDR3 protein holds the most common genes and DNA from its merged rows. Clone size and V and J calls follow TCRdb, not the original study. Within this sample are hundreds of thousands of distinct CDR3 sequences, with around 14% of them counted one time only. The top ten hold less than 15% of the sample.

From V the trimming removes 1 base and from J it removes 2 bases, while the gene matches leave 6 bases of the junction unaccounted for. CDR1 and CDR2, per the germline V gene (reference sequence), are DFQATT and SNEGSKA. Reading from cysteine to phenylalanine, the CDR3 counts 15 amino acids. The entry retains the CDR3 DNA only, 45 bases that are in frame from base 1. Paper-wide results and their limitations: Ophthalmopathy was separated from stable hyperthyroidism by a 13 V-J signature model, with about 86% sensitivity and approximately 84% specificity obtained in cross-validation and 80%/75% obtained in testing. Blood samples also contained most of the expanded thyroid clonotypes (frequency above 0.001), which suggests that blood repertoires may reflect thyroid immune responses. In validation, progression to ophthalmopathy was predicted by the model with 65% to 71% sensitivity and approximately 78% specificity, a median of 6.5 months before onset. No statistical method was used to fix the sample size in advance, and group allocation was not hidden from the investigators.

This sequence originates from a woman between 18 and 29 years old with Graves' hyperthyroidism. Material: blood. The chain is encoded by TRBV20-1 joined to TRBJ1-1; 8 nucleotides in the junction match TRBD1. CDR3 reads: CSARGAGGLNTEAFF. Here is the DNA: TGCAGTGCTAGAGGAGCAGGGGGCCTTAACACTGAAGCTTTCTTT.